The T cell receptor beta chain under discussion was sequenced for a study of CD8+ T cells in alopecia areata. Findings and caveats of the study: Scalp specimens additionally yield sequences from normal skin's resident alphabeta T cells. An increase in clonality over normal scalp was evident in lesional scalp, especially alopecia totalis/universalis.

Cell sorting on a FACSAria was used to separate CD4+ and CD8+ T cells from the PBMCs. A remark on this clone: Its antigen is unidentified.

Following RNA extraction, reverse transcription yielded cDNA that acted as the sequencing template. Generated by immunoSEQ multiplex PCR, the TCRdb table keeps only in-frame clones and is missing some. The sample has 150,000 to 200,000 clones, around 55% seen once. The TCR comes from a human donor in good health. The sample consisted of CD4+ T cells sorted from blood.

This CDR3 is CASSGRNYEQYF. CDR3 bases: TGTGCCAGCAGTGGCAGGAACTACGAGCAGTACTTC. The rearrangement joins TRBV6-6 to TRBJ2-7, with D unresolved. This CDR3 contains 12 residues. In germline, CDR1 is MNHNY, CDR2 SVGAGI (reference sequence). Trimming removed 5 bases from V and 3 bases from J, with 8 bases in between.